Listed below are T cell receptor beta chains from one sample, sequenced in a study of OX40 agonist ivuxolimab in advanced cancers. Repertoires were generated with immunoSEQ multiplex PCR, while TCRdb's copy carries only in-frame clones and drops some. The table includes roughly 66,000 clones, about 90% detected once. This specimen was CD4+ or CD8+ T cells sorted from blood, taken in a trial of the OX40 agonist ivuxolimab. These receptors all come from an adult with an advanced solid tumor such as melanoma, head and neck, liver or kidney cancer. The conserved cysteine and the conserved F or W are not part of the CDR3 here.

j_call: TRBJ2-1
v_call: TRBV23-1
cdr3_aa: ASSQSEDSEAGAGEQF

j_call: TRBJ2-3
v_call: TRBV5-5
cdr3_aa: ASSRTGSSSTDTQY

j_call: TRBJ2-7
v_call: TRBV6-1
cdr3_aa: ASRPDRDYEQY

j_call: TRBJ2-1
v_call: TRBV6-1
cdr3_aa: ASSEGASGPNEQF

j_call: TRBJ1-2
v_call: TRBV7-2
cdr3_aa: ASSLDRDRAGYT

j_call: TRBJ2-5
v_call: TRBV2
cdr3_aa: ASSGGGVLVTQY

j_call: TRBJ1-5
v_call: TRBV7-2
cdr3_aa: ASSIRTGVGQPQH

j_call: TRBJ1-3
v_call: TRBV28
cdr3_aa: ASSSSGASGNTIY

j_call: TRBJ2-7
v_call: TRBV29-1
cdr3_aa: SVEAPRGTGSYEQY

j_call: TRBJ2-1
v_call: TRBV5-1
cdr3_aa: ASSLRGREQF

j_call: TRBJ2-7
v_call: TRBV5-1
cdr3_aa: ASKRTGENEQY

j_call: TRBJ1-2
v_call: TRBV5-4
cdr3_aa: ASRSGGVVYGYT

j_call: TRBJ2-2
v_call: TRBV11-3
cdr3_aa: ASSRTLGPELF

j_call: TRBJ1-6
v_call: TRBV5-1
cdr3_aa: ASSIGDRRADFLH

j_call: TRBJ2-1
v_call: TRBV19
cdr3_aa: ASSIGPSGGDEQF

j_call: TRBJ1-4
v_call: TRBV15
cdr3_aa: ATSRGVREATNEKLF

j_call: TRBJ2-5
v_call: TRBV5-1
cdr3_aa: ASRSTSGSQETQY

j_call: TRBJ1-5
v_call: TRBV10-2
cdr3_aa: ASSDPYSNQPQH

j_call: TRBJ2-7
v_call: TRBV5-6
cdr3_aa: ASSLIGSPSDYEQY

j_call: TRBJ2-1
v_call: TRBV6-6
cdr3_aa: ASSLGLAGALEQF

j_call: TRBJ1-6
v_call: TRBV15
cdr3_aa: ATSRDRASALH

j_call: TRBJ1-1
v_call: TRBV7-9
cdr3_aa: ASSPDLGRGPEAF